The next 10 T cell receptor beta chains were all read from a single sample in a study of PD-1 blockade in classical Hodgkin lymphoma. Time point: cycle 4 day 1 (C4D1), after more than five weeks of nivolumab. After autologous stem cell transplantation all patients relapsed, and prior brentuximab vedotin exposure differed between cohorts. Sequenced by immunoSEQ multiplex PCR; TCRdb stores in-frame clones only, minus some. The data show roughly 39,000 clones, over 65% seen once. Specimen: peripheral blood mononuclear cells (PBMCs), collected before the fourth cycle of nivolumab. These receptors originate from a human donor with classical Hodgkin lymphoma.

The chain uses TRBV6-5 and TRBJ1-1; perhaps TRBD1 as D (6 bases). V was cut by 4 bases and J by 2 bases, with 11 bases left in between. The CDR3 is 14 residues long. In germline, CDR1 is MNHEY, CDR2 SVGAGI. The CDR3 region has the DNA TGTGCCAGCAGTTTCCAGGGGAGCAACACTGAAGCTTTCTTT. This sequence encodes CASSFQGSNTEAFF.

This chain joins TRBV6-5 and TRBJ2-1; a weak D match, TRBD1 (6 bases). Looked up from germline, CDR1 is MNHEY and CDR2 is SVGAGI. The CDR3 is 16 amino acids. V was pared by 4 bases and J by 0 bases, with 13 bases between. CDR3: CASSSGQIHSYNEQFF. CDR3 DNA sequence: TGTGCCAGCAGTTCCGGACAGATCCACTCCTACAATGAGCAGTTCTTC.

This clone was observed a few times. The chain joins TRBV11-1 to TRBJ1-1; D may be TRBD1 (5 bases). The germline V and J ends were trimmed by 8 bases and 5 bases, with 15 bases remaining between them. The CDR3 is made up of 13 amino acids. Germline V CDR1 and CDR2: SGHAT, FQDESV (reference sequence). CDR3 DNA sequence: TGTGCCAGCGGACTGGGGGTAGGGACTGAAGCTTTCTTT. This codes for CASGLGVGTEAFF.

V and J are TRBV6-5 and TRBJ1-4; D remains unclear. There are 15 residues in the CDR3. The germline CDR1 and CDR2 sequences are MNHEY and SVGAGI. V lost 0 bases and J 3 bases, leaving 8 bases between the germline ends. The CDR3: CASSYSTQSNEKLFF. The CDR3 DNA reads TGTGCCAGCAGTTACTCGACACAGTCTAATGAAAAACTGTTTTTT.

This clone was detected only a few times. This rearrangement joins TRBV5-8 to TRBJ1-5; maybe TRBD1 (5 bases). Germline lookup yields CDR1 SGHTS and CDR2 YDEGEE. The CDR3 is made up of 14 amino acids. The ends were cut back, 2 bases at V and 3 bases at J, with 9 bases in the middle. CDR3 bases: TGTGCCAGCAGCTTCGGGGACGCCAATCAGCCCCAGCATTTT. It encodes CASSFGDANQPQHF.

The V and J genes are TRBV27 and TRBJ2-6; TRBD1 is a possible D gene (6 bases). The germline V gene encodes CDR1 MNHEY and CDR2 SMNVEV (reference sequence). The germline V and J ends were trimmed by 3 bases and 4 bases, with 13 bases remaining between them. This CDR3 region has 16 residues. The CDR3 here is CASSLSRGAGANVLTF. In DNA, the CDR3 is TGTGCCAGCAGTTTGTCCAGGGGTGCGGGGGCCAACGTCCTGACTTTC.

The CDR3 DNA follows: TGTGCCAGCAGCTTGTTTCAGCTCAATCAGCCCCAGCATTTT. Translated: CASSLFQLNQPQHF. V and J are TRBV5-6 and TRBJ1-5, with D hard to call. The CDR3 contains 14 residues. Per germline, CDR1 SGHDT and CDR2 YYEEEE. Trimming stripped 1 base from V and 3 bases from J, with 8 bases between.

About this clone itself: This sample includes further DNA sequences coding for the same CDR3. This chain links TRBV18 with TRBJ2-5; D may be TRBD1 (6 bases). This CDR3 has 13 amino acids. The V gene's germline CDR1 is KGHSH and CDR2 LQKENI. Trimming shortened V by 2 bases and J by 3 bases, and 7 bases separated the two germline ends. CDR3 bases: TGTGCCAGCTCACCAGCAGGGGAAGAGACCCAGTACTTC. This codes for CASSPAGEETQYF.

Details on this clone: This CDR3 is also generated by other DNA sequences in the sample. The chain links TRBV2 to TRBJ1-2, with a possible D match to TRBD1 (6 bases). Germline V CDR1 and CDR2: SNHLY, FYNNEI. CDR3 length: 12 amino acids. The V and J ends lost 4 bases and 8 bases respectively, with 11 bases between them. Here the CDR3 DNA reads TGTGCCAGCAGTGGAACAGGGAGCGGCTACACCTTC. Translated, it gives CASSGTGSGYTF.

CDR3 DNA sequence: TGTGCCAGCTCTCCCAAGGTGCGGGGAGCTGGAAACACCATATATTTT. The encoded protein is CASSPKVRGAGNTIYF. The rearrangement uses TRBV18 and TRBJ1-3; no clear D. The germline V and J ends were trimmed by 6 bases and 2 bases, with 17 bases remaining between them. Germline V CDR1 and CDR2: KGHSH, LQKENI. This CDR3 spans 16 amino acids.